The next 28 T cell receptor beta chains were all read from a single sample in a study of T cell changes during pregnancy in multiple sclerosis. Clones were read by immunoSEQ multiplex PCR, and TCRdb kept only the in-frame ones, dropping some. The profile shows fewer than 100,000 clones, 70% to 90% of them singletons. This specimen was peripheral blood, taken before pregnancy. All receptors come from a female donor with multiple sclerosis, enrolled in a pregnancy study.

This clone was recorded once. V is TRBV5-1 and J is TRBJ1-4, with D unresolved. Trimming removed 4 bases at V and 0 bases at J, with 10 bases between. CDR1 and CDR2 (germline): SGHRS, YFSETQ. The CDR3 loop spans 15 amino acids. The CDR3: CASSLNPATNEKLFF. Written as DNA, the CDR3 is TGCGCCAGCAGCCTCAACCCAGCAACTAATGAAAAACTGTTTTTT. The whole variable domain, remainder taken from reference TRBV5-1 and TRBJ1-4, is KAGVTQTPRYLIKTRGQQVTLSCSPISGHRSVSWYQQTPGQGLQFLFEYFSETQRNKGNFPGRFSGRQFSNSRSEMNVSTLELGDSALYLCASSLNPATNEKLFFGSGTQLSVL.

The rearrangement joins TRBV30 to TRBJ1-2, with 7 nucleotides matching TRBD1. The CDR3 is 13 residues long. Germline V gives CDR1 GTSNPN, CDR2 SVGIG (reference sequence). V shed 4 bases and J 8 bases; nucleotides not matched to a gene: 10. The CDR3 DNA sequence: TGTGCCTGGACCTCGACAGGGCGCAAAGGCTACACCTTC. This translates into CAWTSTGRKGYTF. The complete variable domain, with remaining parts taken from reference TRBV30 and TRBJ1-2, reads SQTIHQWPATLVQPVGSPLSLECTVEGTSNPNLYWYRQAAGRGLQLLFYSVGIGQISSEVPQNLSASRPQDRQFILSSKKLLLSDSGFYLCAWTSTGRKGYTFGSGTRLTVV.

This clone was detected only once. The CDR3 spells CASTVHSNQPQHF. CDR3 DNA: TGTGCCAGCACAGTCCACAGTAATCAGCCCCAGCATTTT. This chain joins TRBV6-1 and TRBJ1-5; no clear D. Germline CDR1 and CDR2: MNHNS and SASEGT. V lost 7 bases and J 4 bases, leaving 11 bases between the germline ends. The CDR3 spans 13 residues.

The chain recombines TRBV5-6 with TRBJ1-6; 8 bases line up with TRBD1. This CDR3 has 14 amino acids. With V trimmed by 1 base and J by 15 bases, 9 bases remained unmatched. Germline V CDR1 and CDR2: SGHDT, YYEEEE. The CDR3 region is CASSLLDRVGNLHF. In nucleotides, the CDR3 is TGTGCCAGCAGCTTGCTGGACAGGGTGGGAAACCTCCACTTT.

This clone is a singleton in its sample. The J gene is TRBJ2-2, the V gene TRBV11-2; D uncertain. The CDR3 consists of 14 residues. The V gene's germline CDR1 is SGHAT and CDR2 FQNNGV. Trimming cost V 1 base and J 5 bases, with 8 bases left between them. CDR3 nucleotides: TGTGCCAGCAGCTTAGGACACCAGACCGGGGAGCTGTTTTTT. Residues: CASSLGHQTGELFF.

The chain employs TRBV4-3 and TRBJ1-1, with a weak D call TRBD1 (5 bases). In germline, CDR1 is LGHNA, CDR2 YSLEER. V shed 2 bases and J shed 6 bases, with 10 bases lying between them. The CDR3 is 13 residues long. This chain's CDR3 is CASSQNVQAEAFF. Here the CDR3 DNA reads TGCGCCAGCAGCCAAAACGTACAGGCTGAAGCTTTCTTT.

J is TRBJ1-2 and V is TRBV21-1; whether TRBD1, the table's D call, matches the DNA was not checked. TRBV21-1 is an annotated pseudogene. The CDR3 runs to 16 residues. The CDR3 reads CASSNKRTERNYGYTF. Written as DNA, the CDR3 is TGTGCCAGCAGCAATAAGAGGACAGAAAGAAACTATGGCTACACCTTC.

This CDR3 is CASSPERGTLSGNTIYF. As DNA, the CDR3 is TGTGCCAGCAGCCCGGAACGGGGGACCCTCTCTGGAAACACCATATATTTT. V gene TRBV7-8 combines with J gene TRBJ1-3; tentative D call: TRBD1 (5 bases). This CDR3 is 17 amino acids long. Looked up from germline, CDR1 is SGHVS and CDR2 is FQNEAQ. The V gene lost 5 bases and the J gene lost 0 bases, with 17 bases spanning the gap.

The chain combines TRBV11-2 with TRBJ2-7; possible D gene TRBD2, 7 bases. The germline V gene has CDR1 SGHAT and CDR2 FQNNGV. This CDR3 contains 13 residues. Trimming pared 5 bases from V and 6 bases from J, leaving 14 bases between. The CDR3 sequence: CASSTRGASEQYF. In DNA form, the CDR3 reads TGTGCCAGCAGCACTCGGGGGGCTAGCGAGCAGTACTTC. The full variable domain, with the rest looked up from reference TRBV11-2 and TRBJ2-7, is EAGVAQSPRYKIIEKRQSVAFWCNPISGHATLYWYQQILGQGPKLLIQFQNNGVVDDSQLPKDRFSAERLKGVDSTLKIQPAKLEDSAVYLCASSTRGASEQYFGPGTRLTVT.

The J gene is TRBJ2-7, the V gene TRBV5-1; 7 positions match TRBD1. Germline CDR1 reads SGHRS; CDR2 reads YFSETQ. This CDR3 has 15 residues. V shed 4 bases and J 2 bases; nucleotides not matched to a gene: 9. The CDR3 region is CASSLAGTATYEQYF. CDR3 nucleotide sequence: TGCGCCAGCAGCCTTGCCGGGACAGCGACCTACGAGCAGTACTTC. Variable domain in full (rest from reference TRBV5-1 and TRBJ2-7): KAGVTQTPRYLIKTRGQQVTLSCSPISGHRSVSWYQQTPGQGLQFLFEYFSETQRNKGNFPGRFSGRQFSNSRSEMNVSTLELGDSALYLCASSLAGTATYEQYFGPGTRLTVT.

The J gene is TRBJ1-5, the V gene TRBV6-5, with a tentative D call TRBD1 (5 bases). V was pared by 4 bases and J by 5 bases, with 9 bases between. Germline values: CDR1 MNHEY, CDR2 SVGAGI. CDR3 length: 13 amino acids. The CDR3 spells CASSSRAYQPQHF. The CDR3 coding sequence is TGTGCCAGCAGTTCCAGGGCTTATCAGCCCCAGCATTTT.

The V and J genes are TRBV11-3 and TRBJ2-1; D is perhaps TRBD2 (6 bases). The CDR3 has 15 residues. Trimming shortened V by 5 bases and J by 4 bases, and 15 bases separated the two germline ends. From germline, CDR1 is SGHNT and CDR2 YENEEA. CDR3 sequence: CASSPGGRAYNEQFF. CDR3 bases: TGTGCCAGCAGCCCCGGGGGACGGGCATACAATGAGCAGTTCTTC.

The chain joins TRBV30 to TRBJ2-5, with D hard to call. The CDR3 is 13 residues long. Germline V gene data show CDR1 as GTSNPN and CDR2 as SVGIG (reference sequence). V lost 2 bases and J 1 base, leaving 8 bases between the germline ends. The CDR3 DNA follows: TGTGCCTGGAGTCTTTCCAGCCAAGAGACCCAGTACTTC. Translated: CAWSLSSQETQYF. Variable domain in full (rest from reference TRBV30 and TRBJ2-5): SQTIHQWPATLVQPVGSPLSLECTVEGTSNPNLYWYRQAAGRGLQLLFYSVGIGQISSEVPQNLSASRPQDRQFILSSKKLLLSDSGFYLCAWSLSSQETQYFGPGTRLLVL.

The rearrangement links TRBV19 to TRBJ2-4; tentative D call: TRBD1 (6 bases). CDR3 length: 13 amino acids. Germline CDR1 is LNHDA and CDR2 is SQIVND (reference sequence). V was shortened by 6 bases and J by 4 bases, with 10 bases between the two germline ends. Here the CDR3 reads CASRETGKNIQYF. The CDR3 coding sequence is TGTGCCAGTAGGGAGACAGGAAAAAACATTCAGTACTTC.

J is TRBJ2-3 and V is TRBV5-1, with TRBD2 matching over 12 bases. V lost 0 bases, J lost 2 bases, and 13 bases stayed unmatched. CDR3 length: 20 amino acids. Germline loops: CDR1 SGHRS, CDR2 YFSETQ. The CDR3, as DNA: TGCGCCAGCAGCTTGGCCGAGACTAGCGGGGGCCCCGGGCACACAGATACGCAGTATTTT. Translation gives CASSLAETSGGPGHTDTQYF.

This clone is a singleton in its sample. This chain uses TRBV28 with TRBJ2-2, with TRBD1 identical over 11 bases. The V gene's germline CDR1 is MDHEN and CDR2 SYDVKM. The junction had 9 bases not matched to a gene; V was cut back by 5 bases and J by 7 bases. This CDR3 is built from 16 residues. CDR3: CASSPGQGASGGELFF. The CDR3 DNA follows: TGTGCCAGCAGTCCTGGACAGGGGGCAAGTGGCGGGGAGCTGTTTTTT.

This chain uses TRBV5-5 with TRBJ1-2, with 7 bases that match TRBD1. The trim removed 4 bases at V and 6 bases at J, leaving 12 bases unmatched. The CDR3 runs 15 residues. From germline, CDR1 is SGHKS and CDR2 YYEKEE (reference sequence). In nucleotides, the CDR3 is TGTGCCAGCAGCCGCACTAGACAGGGCCTCAATGGCTACACCTTC. Amino acids: CASSRTRQGLNGYTF.

This clone was detected once. This sequence joins TRBV10-3 and TRBJ1-2; 11 bases are a match to TRBD1. The CDR3 length is 13 residues. Looked up from germline, CDR1 is ENHRY and CDR2 is SYGVKD. Trimming removed 4 bases from V and 6 bases from J; junction bases left unmatched: 1. As DNA, the CDR3 is TGTGCCATCAGTGTGGGACAGGGGGATGGCTACACCTTC. This codes for CAISVGQGDGYTF.

V gene TRBV5-1 combines with J gene TRBJ2-7, with D maybe TRBD1 (6 bases). The CDR3 loop spans 14 amino acids. Between the trimmed V and J ends, which lost 5 bases and 2 bases, there was a span of 14 bases. Germline CDR1 reads SGHRS; CDR2 reads YFSETQ. The CDR3 sequence is CASRLTGRTYEQYF. CDR3 in DNA: TGCGCCAGCAGGCTGACAGGACGCACCTACGAGCAGTACTTC.

The V gene is TRBV4-1, the J gene TRBJ1-2; D might be TRBD1 (6 bases). The V end lost 4 bases, the J end lost 1 base, and 19 bases lay between the germline ends. The germline CDR1 and CDR2 sequences are MGHRA and YSYEKL. The CDR3 runs 17 residues. CDR3 sequence: CASSLAAGAEINYGYTF. The CDR3 region has the DNA TGCGCCAGCAGCCTCGCAGCGGGGGCCGAGATTAACTATGGCTACACCTTC.

This clone was seen only once. This chain uses TRBV7-9 with TRBJ1-2; TRBD1 agrees at 11 bases. J gave up 4 bases and V 3 bases, and 7 bases lay outside the gene matches. Germline-derived CDR1 and CDR2 are SEHNR and FQNEAQ (reference sequence). The CDR3 contains 16 residues. In nucleotides, the CDR3 is TGTGCCAGCAGCTTTAAGTGGGACAGGGGGTCCTATGGCTACACCTTC. Amino acids: CASSFKWDRGSYGYTF.

This chain connects TRBV4-3 to TRBJ1-4, with a possible D match to TRBD1 (5 bases). Trimming removed 1 base at V and 7 bases at J, with 13 bases between. The CDR3 loop spans 15 amino acids. Germline loops: CDR1 LGHNA, CDR2 YSLEER. The CDR3 loop reads CASSQVSRGTEKLFF. In DNA form, the CDR3 reads TGCGCCAGCAGCCAAGTATCTAGGGGTACTGAAAAACTGTTTTTT.

V is TRBV11-2 and J is TRBJ1-2; D may be TRBD1 (6 bases). Germline V gene lookup returns CDR1 SGHAT and CDR2 FQNNGV. V lost 4 bases to trimming and J lost 8 bases, with 17 bases between them. The CDR3 spans 14 residues. This CDR3 is CASSSPVRGGGYTF. The CDR3 bases are TGTGCCAGCAGCTCCCCTGTGAGGGGGGGAGGCTACACCTTC.

The chain has TRBV27 and TRBJ2-1; D may be TRBD2 (5 bases). Germline CDR1 and CDR2: MNHEY and SMNVEV (reference sequence). Trimming stripped 6 bases from V and 4 bases from J, with 16 bases between. This CDR3 region has 15 residues. The CDR3 loop reads CASRLGAVAYNEQFF. The CDR3 coding sequence is TGTGCCAGCAGGCTGGGAGCGGTAGCTTACAATGAGCAGTTCTTC.

The chain employs TRBV7-2 and TRBJ2-1, with D possibly being TRBD1 (5 bases). The CDR3 is made up of 16 amino acids. Per the germline V gene, CDR1 is SGHTA and CDR2 is FQGNSA. Trimming cost V 5 bases and J 0 bases, with 14 bases left between them. CDR3 in amino acids: CASSPQGASSYNEQFF. The CDR3 nucleotides read TGTGCCAGCAGCCCGCAAGGGGCGAGCTCCTACAATGAGCAGTTCTTC.

This clone was counted between two and nine times. This sequence joins TRBV5-6 and TRBJ1-3; no reliable D call. Germline CDR1 is SGHDT and CDR2 is YYEEEE. The V end lost 0 bases, the J end lost 4 bases, and 14 bases lay between the germline ends. This CDR3 contains 16 residues. CDR3 sequence reads: CASSLDAEMLGNTIYF. The CDR3, as DNA: TGTGCCAGCAGCTTGGATGCAGAAATGCTCGGAAACACCATATATTTT.

The J gene is TRBJ1-5, the V gene TRBV12-1. TRBV12-1 corresponds to a pseudogene. This CDR3 spans 17 amino acids. The DNA for the CDR3 is TGTGCCAGCAGCCTCGGGGGGCGGGGGCCTAGCAATCAGCCCCAGCATTTT. It translates to CASSLGGRGPSNQPQHF.

V gene TRBV5-1 combines with J gene TRBJ1-4; 9 positions match TRBD1. This CDR3 has 14 amino acids. V gave up 3 bases and J gave up 8 bases; unmatched junction bases: 5. The germline CDR1 and CDR2 sequences are SGHRS and YFSETQ. The CDR3 loop reads CASSSGTGNEKLFF. The CDR3 DNA reads TGCGCCAGCAGCTCCGGGACAGGGAACGAAAAACTGTTTTTT.